This T cell receptor beta chain comes out of a study of T cells after yellow fever vaccination. CDR1 is SEHNR, CDR2 FQNEAQ, per germline (reference sequence). CDR3 size: 13 residues. The V segment lost 5 bases and the J segment 6 bases; nucleotides outside the gene matches: 7. Comment on this clonotype: Its antigen is still unknown.

The study's findings and limits: Contamination by abundant bulk-population clonotypes could be present in FACS-sorted repertoires.

Via MiXCR, TCRdb re-called the 5' RACE reads, giving one row per CDR3 protein. There are 120,000 or so distinct CDR3 sequences in the sample; approximately 14% occur only once, and 35% to 45% lies in the top ten. The chain carries TRBV7-9 and TRBJ2-7, with 7 bases fitting TRBD2. The specimen was CD8+ T cells sorted from PBMCs, collected 5 days after the yellow fever booster vaccination. The receptor was isolated from a man between 18 and 29 years old who received the YFV17D yellow fever vaccine. For the CDR3, the DNA is TGTGCCAGCAGCCCGCTTGGGGGGGTCGAGCAGTACGTC. Translated, it gives CASSPLGGVEQYV.